This T cell receptor (beta chain) was sequenced during a study of blood T cell repertoires in COVID-19. As for the study in general: PBMCs, B-cell-depleted T cells, or T cells provided the cDNA or gDNA that made up the material.

This clone has just a few counts. J lost 2 bases, V lost 4 bases, and 16 bases had no gene match. The germline V gene encodes CDR1 SGHRS and CDR2 YFSETQ. The CDR3 covers 19 residues. Per the study methods: Reference gene primer amplification yielded estimated nucleated cell counts. TCRdb's table, derived via immunoSEQ multiplex PCR, lists solely in-frame clones and lacks some. V and J calls and clone size are those listed in that table; D and trimming were worked out from the DNA. The sample records under 100,000 clones, 85% being singletons. The clonotype was recovered from a man in his forties or fifties with acute or convalescent COVID-19. The chain recombines TRBV5-1 with TRBJ2-2; 8 bases are a match to TRBD1. The sample consisted of peripheral blood. CDR3 DNA: TGCGCCAGCAGCATGGGACAGGAGCTAAGGTGGGGTAACACCGGGGAGCTGTTTTTT. It yields the protein CASSMGQELRWGNTGELFF.